The 9 T cell receptor beta chains presented below share a single source sample, sequenced in a study of spatial heterogeneity in lung cancer. TCRdb re-called the 5' RACE reads with MiXCR, one entry per CDR3 protein. The table has over 12,000 distinct CDR3 sequences, about 9.4% seen once. Time point meaning: sample taken at primary tumor resection. Unsorted whole RNA of tumor, nontumor lung or frozen PBMC was sequenced. The material was PBMCs, obtained at surgery. All receptors derive from a male donor with early-stage non-small cell lung cancer.

This clonotype came up many times. For the CDR3, the DNA is TGTGCCAGCAGAAGAGGACAGCCCGGGGCGGAAGCTTTCTTT. It yields the protein CASRRGQPGAEAFF. V and J are TRBV6-5 and TRBJ1-1, with D tentatively TRBD1 (6 bases). The V end lost 6 bases, the J end lost 8 bases, and 19 bases lay between the germline ends. This CDR3 region has 14 residues. Germline CDR1 is MNHEY and CDR2 is SVGAGI.

This clonotype showed up just a few times. The rearrangement links TRBV6-5 to TRBJ2-4, with 9 bases fitting TRBD1. The CDR3 sequence is 16 residues long. CDR1 is MNHEY, CDR2 SVGAGI, per germline. After removal of 6 bases from V and 5 bases from J, the junction contained 11 bases not matched to a gene. CDR3 loop: CASRTTGGVGENIQYF. The DNA for the CDR3 is TGTGCCAGCAGGACAACAGGGGGCGTCGGGGAAAACATTCAGTACTTC.

This clonotype was recorded at least ten times. The chain couples TRBV6-1 to TRBJ1-1, with 7 bases identical to TRBD1. V lost 6 bases and J lost 9; bases outside the gene matches: 10. Germline lookup yields CDR1 MNHNS and CDR2 SASEGT. The CDR3 extends over 13 amino acids. The CDR3 DNA reads as TGTGCCAGCAGCCGCCAGACAGGGCAAAAAGCTTTCTTT. Amino acids: CASSRQTGQKAFF.

Many counts were recorded for this clonotype. J is TRBJ2-5 and V is TRBV12-3 or TRBV12-4, with unresolved D. Trimming removed 6 bases from V and 3 bases from J, with 8 bases in between. The CDR3 is 12 amino acids. CDR3 sequence: CASSGHKETQYF. Written as DNA, the CDR3 is TGTGCCAGCAGCGGTCACAAAGAGACCCAGTACTTC.

By sample fraction, this clonotype is medium-sized. The chain recombines TRBV5-1 with TRBJ1-1; weak D call: TRBD1 (6 bases). CDR1 is SGHRS and CDR2 is YFSETQ in the germline V gene. V shed 0 bases and J shed 3 bases, with 12 bases lying between them. This CDR3 region has 15 residues. In DNA, the CDR3 is TGCGCCAGCAGCTTGGATGGGGGGGCTGACACTGAAGCTTTCTTT. This translates into CASSLDGGADTEAFF. The complete variable domain, with remaining parts taken from reference TRBV5-1 and TRBJ1-1, reads KAGVTQTPRYLIKTRGQQVTLSCSPISGHRSVSWYQQTPGQGLQFLFEYFSETQRNKGNFPGRFSGRQFSNSRSEMNVSTLELGDSALYLCASSLDGGADTEAFFGQGTRLTVV.

This clonotype was seen many times. The chain joins TRBV12-5 to TRBJ1-1; 7 nucleotides match TRBD1. This CDR3 has 14 residues. Germline V gene sequence: CDR1 LGHNT, CDR2 FRNRAP. Trimming took 5 bases from V and 3 from J; bases not matched to a gene: 6. The DNA of the CDR3 is TGTGCTAGTGGTCCATCAGGGGGGGACACTGAAGCTTTCTTT. As protein: CASGPSGGDTEAFF. The full variable domain, completed using reference TRBV12-5 and TRBJ1-1, is DARVTQTPRHKVTEMGQEVTMRCQPILGHNTVFWYRQTMMQGLELLAYFRNRAPLDDSGMPKDRFSAEMPDATLATLKIQPSEPRDSAVYFCASGPSGGDTEAFFGQGTRLTVV.

In its sample, this clonotype ranks as medium-sized. The chain uses TRBV27 and TRBJ1-5, with 7 bases matching TRBD1. The CDR3 contains 13 residues. CDR1 and CDR2 (germline): MNHEY, SMNVEV (reference sequence). After removal of 6 bases from V and 3 bases from J, the junction contained 2 bases not matched to a gene. In DNA, the CDR3 is TGTGCCAGCAGGACAGGGCTCAATCAGCCCCAGCATTTT. Translating it yields CASRTGLNQPQHF.

The sample holds many counts of this clonotype. This chain joins TRBV14 and TRBJ2-1; 7 bases line up with TRBD2. J gave up 10 bases and V 4 bases, and 4 bases lay outside the gene matches. The CDR3 covers 12 residues. Germline values: CDR1 SGHDN, CDR2 FVKESK. DNA for the CDR3: TGTGCCAGCAGCCGGACTAGTCGGGAGCAGTTCTTC. Residues: CASSRTSREQFF.

This rearrangement joins TRBV7-2 to TRBJ2-7, with TRBD2 matching over 7 bases. The length of the CDR3 is 15 residues. J was trimmed by 2 bases and V by 3 bases; bases with no gene match: 7. Germline CDR1 and CDR2: SGHTA and FQGNSA. The CDR3 coding sequence is TGTGCCAGCAGCTTGTACGGCGGGAGCACCTACGAGCAGTACTTC. Its translation is CASSLYGGSTYEQYF.